This TCR beta chain was obtained from a study of radiation and T cells in renal cell carcinoma. Noted time point: blood 4 weeks post-SBRT, at nephrectomy. Treatment reported: 15 Gy SBRT to primary tumor, nephrectomy 4 weeks later. Nephrectomy followed 15 Gy stereotactic body radiation by 4 weeks. Some clones are missing from TCRdb's copy, which holds only in-frame ones; the method was immunoSEQ multiplex PCR. The sample consists of roughly 170,000 clones, roughly nine tenths of them appearing once. The V end lost 4 bases, the J end lost 8 bases, and 21 bases lay between the germline ends. In germline, CDR1 is SGHTA, CDR2 FQGTGA. The CDR3 extends over 16 amino acids.

The sample consisted of blood, taken from a patient whose treatment included radiotherapy and nephrectomy. The chain employs TRBV7-3 and TRBJ2-1; TRBD1 or TRBD2 may be the D gene (5 bases each). The TCR originated in a woman aged 45-65 years with renal cell carcinoma. The CDR3 here is CASSSAQGRAGDEQFF. In nucleotides, the CDR3 is TGTGCCAGCAGCTCAGCTCAGGGACGCGCTGGGGATGAGCAGTTCTTC. Variable domain in full (rest from reference TRBV7-3 and TRBJ2-1): GAGVSQTPSNKVTEKGKYVELRCDPISGHTALYWYRQSLGQGPEFLIYFQGTGAADDSGLPNDRFFAVRPEGSVSTLKIQRTERGDSAVYLCASSSAQGRAGDEQFFGPGTRLTVL.